Below are 27 T cell receptor beta chains sequenced from a single sample in a study of blood T cell repertoires in COVID-19. Using immunoSEQ multiplex PCR, the repertoire was profiled, and TCRdb retains in-frame clones only, with some absent. The sample includes approximately 190,000 clones, just under 85% of them seen just once. The sequenced material came from peripheral blood. The receptor source for this set is a woman in her 70s with active or convalescent COVID-19.

CDR3 DNA sequence: TGTGCCAGCAGCTTAGTACAGGGGGCCTACGAGCAGTACTTC. Its translation: CASSLVQGAYEQYF. The V and J genes are TRBV7-2 and TRBJ2-7; 8 nucleotides agree with TRBD1. Germline V gene sequence: CDR1 SGHTA, CDR2 FQGNSA. Trimming removed 1 base from V and 2 bases from J; junction bases left unmatched: 1. This CDR3 spans 14 amino acids.

The chain has TRBV28 and TRBJ2-7; 7 nucleotides align to TRBD1. The ends lost 3 bases at V and 2 bases at J; junction bases unmatched: 16. Per the germline V gene, CDR1 is MDHEN and CDR2 is SYDVKM. The CDR3 runs 18 residues. The CDR3 DNA reads as TGTGCCAGCAGTTTCCGCCTGACAGGGTCTTACAACCCCTACGAGCAGTACTTC. This sequence encodes CASSFRLTGSYNPYEQYF.

In its sample, this clone was seen a few times. V and J are TRBV5-4 and TRBJ2-1, with D maybe TRBD1 (6 bases). This CDR3 has 15 residues. Trimming removed 3 bases at V and 4 bases at J, with 14 bases between. Germline CDR1 SGHNT, CDR2 YYREEE (reference sequence). The CDR3 coding sequence is TGTGCCAGCAGCTCAGGGGTATCGGTTTACAATGAGCAGTTCTTC. It encodes CASSSGVSVYNEQFF.

The chain links TRBV14 to TRBJ2-7; TRBD1 matches at 7 bases. The trim removed 1 base at V and 7 bases at J, leaving 13 bases unmatched. The V gene's germline CDR1 is SGHDN and CDR2 FVKESK. The CDR3 has 16 residues. CDR3 loop: CASSQVWAGGSSEQYF. The CDR3 DNA is TGTGCCAGCAGCCAAGTTTGGGCAGGGGGATCGTCGGAGCAGTACTTC.

The chain has TRBV3-1 (or the pseudogene TRBV3-2) and TRBJ2-5; 9 nucleotides line up with TRBD2. The CDR3 runs to 18 residues. Germline CDR1 LGHDT, CDR2 YNNKEL (reference sequence). The V segment lost 4 bases and the J segment 0 bases; nucleotides outside the gene matches: 12. CDR3: CASSPLGASGTYQETQYF. CDR3 nucleotide sequence: TGTGCCAGCAGCCCGCTCGGGGCTAGCGGGACGTACCAAGAGACCCAGTACTTC.

This clone was found a few times. The chain carries TRBV2 and TRBJ1-5, with D maybe TRBD1 (6 bases). V was shortened by 6 bases and J by 3 bases, with 9 bases between the two germline ends. CDR1 is SNHLY, CDR2 FYNNEI, per germline. This CDR3 is 13 amino acids long. In DNA, the CDR3 is TGTGCCAGCAGCCGACAGGCCAATCAGCCCCAGCATTTT. Amino acid sequence: CASSRQANQPQHF. The whole variable domain, remainder taken from reference TRBV2 and TRBJ1-5, is EPEVTQTPSHQVTQMGQEVILRCVPISNHLYFYWYRQILGQKVEFLVSFYNNEISEKSEIFDDQFSVERPDGSNFTLKIRSTKLEDSAMYFCASSRQANQPQHFGDGTRLSIL.

The chain couples TRBV28 to TRBJ1-2, with a possible D match to TRBD1 (6 bases). Germline CDR1 reads MDHEN; CDR2 reads SYDVKM. Trimming cost V 4 bases and J 7 bases, with 19 bases left between them. The CDR3 runs to 15 residues. This chain's CDR3 is CASSSPGVGLSGYTF. CDR3 nucleotide sequence: TGTGCCAGCAGTTCCCCAGGGGTAGGTCTGAGTGGCTACACCTTC.

The chain combines TRBV6-1 with TRBJ2-7; 9 bases align to TRBD2. The CDR3 has 18 amino acids. Germline CDR1 and CDR2: MNHNS and SASEGT. V lost 1 base, J lost 0 bases, and 10 bases stayed unmatched. DNA of the CDR3: TGTGCCAGCAGTGAAGTAATCCTAGCGGGGCTGATCTCCTACGAGCAGTACTTC. It encodes CASSEVILAGLISYEQYF.

This clone was seen a few times. The rearrangement uses TRBV4-1 and TRBJ1-3; 7 bases match TRBD1. Trimming cost V 4 bases and J 2 bases; bases outside gene matches: 11. CDR3 length: 17 amino acids. In germline, CDR1 is MGHRA, CDR2 YSYEKL. The CDR3 DNA is TGCGCCAGCAGCCCCACGAACCCAACAGGGGCTGGAAACACCATATATTTT. Its protein is CASSPTNPTGAGNTIYF.

The chain uses TRBV28 and TRBJ2-7, with 9 nucleotides matching TRBD2. In germline, CDR1 is MDHEN, CDR2 SYDVKM. The J segment lost 3 bases and the V segment lost 6 bases, leaving 15 bases of the junction unmatched. The CDR3 contains 17 residues. Here the CDR3 DNA reads TGTGCCAGCAGCGAGGTTAGCGGGAGATCCCCCTACTACGAGCAGTACTTC. Its translation: CASSEVSGRSPYYEQYF. Using reference TRBV28 and TRBJ2-7 for the parts outside the CDR3, the full variable domain is DVKVTQSSRYLVKRTGEKVFLECVQDMDHENMFWYRQDPGLGLRLIYFSYDVKMKEKGDIPEGYSVSREKKERFSLILESASTNQTSMYLCASSEVSGRSPYYEQYFGPGTRLTVT.

This chain uses TRBV18 with TRBJ2-2; D not resolved. CDR3 length: 14 residues. The V gene's germline CDR1 is KGHSH and CDR2 LQKENI. Trimming took off 5 bases at V and 0 bases at J, with 7 bases between the two ends. This CDR3 is CASSATSNTGELFF. The CDR3 DNA reads as TGTGCCAGCTCAGCAACTTCGAACACCGGGGAGCTGTTTTTT. Drawing the rest from reference TRBV18 and TRBJ2-2, the complete variable domain is NAGVMQNPRHLVRRRGQEARLRCSPMKGHSHVYWYRQLPEEGLKFMVYLQKENIIDESGMPKERFSAEFPKEGPSILRIQQVVRGDSAAYFCASSATSNTGELFFGEGSRLTVL.

This sequence joins TRBV28 and TRBJ2-2; 7 bases match TRBD1. Looked up from germline, CDR1 is MDHEN and CDR2 is SYDVKM. The V gene end was trimmed by 7 bases and the J gene end by 0 bases; junction bases not matched to a gene: 5. The length of the CDR3 is 15 residues. The CDR3, as DNA: TGTGCCAGCACCCCAGGGGGTCCGAACACCGGGGAGCTGTTTTTT. This encodes CASTPGGPNTGELFF.

The rearrangement links TRBV11-1 to TRBJ1-1; 7 nucleotides match TRBD1. The ends lost 4 bases at V and 7 bases at J; junction bases unmatched: 15. There are 16 residues in the CDR3. Germline values: CDR1 SGHAT, CDR2 FQDESV (reference sequence). The CDR3 protein is CASSYRGPTESGEAFF. Written as DNA, the CDR3 is TGTGCCAGCAGCTACAGGGGCCCAACAGAGTCCGGTGAAGCTTTCTTT.

This clone was seen more than once but under ten times. The chain uses TRBV9 and TRBJ2-5; D ambiguous. The germline CDR1 and CDR2 sequences are SGDLS and YYNGEE. The CDR3 extends over 14 amino acids. Trimming left V 0 bases short and J 5 bases short, with 11 bases between. The CDR3 here is CASSVVPYGETQYF. The CDR3 nucleotides read TGTGCCAGCAGCGTAGTCCCATACGGGGAGACCCAGTACTTC.

This clone appeared once. V usage is TRBV5-4 and J usage is TRBJ2-7; TRBD2 aligns across 9 bases. There are 14 residues in the CDR3. The V segment lost 2 bases and the J segment 3 bases; nucleotides outside the gene matches: 3. Germline V gene lookup returns CDR1 SGHNT and CDR2 YYREEE (reference sequence). The CDR3 here is CASSFPSGNYEQYF. The CDR3 coding sequence is TGTGCCAGCAGCTTTCCTAGCGGGAACTACGAGCAGTACTTC.

This clone was counted a single time. This chain links TRBV6-6 with TRBJ2-5; tentative D call: TRBD2 (5 bases). Trimming pared 2 bases from V and 1 base from J, leaving 11 bases between. The CDR3 length is 15 residues. Germline CDR1 is MNHNY and CDR2 is SVGAGI (reference sequence). The CDR3 DNA sequence: TGTGCCAGCAGTTACCCAACCGGACTCCAAGAGACCCAGTACTTC. This translates into CASSYPTGLQETQYF.

The rearrangement joins TRBV4-1 to TRBJ2-5; 9 nucleotides agree with TRBD1. V was clipped by 4 bases and J by 5 bases; unmatched bases: 11. CDR1 is MGHRA, CDR2 YSYEKL, per germline. This CDR3 comprises 16 residues. CDR3 loop: CASSLYIGTGTETQYF. The CDR3 DNA reads TGCGCCAGCAGCCTTTATATTGGGACAGGGACGGAGACCCAGTACTTC.

This chain links TRBV6-4 with TRBJ2-6; D is perhaps TRBD1 (5 bases). The CDR3 is made up of 16 amino acids. Trimming stripped 1 base from V and 1 base from J, with 8 bases between. CDR1 and CDR2 (germline): MRHNA, SNTAGT. The CDR3 DNA sequence: TGTGCCAGCAGTGACTTGGCAGGGTCTGGGGCCAACGTCCTGACTTTC. Translation: CASSDLAGSGANVLTF.

The genes are TRBV7-2 and TRBJ2-3; D may be TRBD2 (7 bases). CDR1 and CDR2 (germline): SGHTA, FQGNSA. V dropped 1 base and J dropped 2 bases, with 16 bases sitting between them. The CDR3 runs to 17 residues. The DNA of the CDR3 is TGTGCCAGCAGCTTAGTAGCGGGTGGGGGGGCCACAGATACGCAGTATTTT. As protein: CASSLVAGGGATDTQYF.

The chain uses TRBV6-5 and TRBJ2-5; 7 positions agree with TRBD2. CDR1 is MNHEY and CDR2 is SVGAGI in the germline V gene. V gave up 5 bases and J gave up 2 bases; unmatched junction bases: 5. The CDR3 contains 14 residues. The chain's CDR3 is CASSKPGLQETQYF. CDR3 DNA sequence: TGTGCCAGCAGTAAACCGGGACTACAAGAGACCCAGTACTTC.

The V call is TRBV6-4, the J call TRBJ2-1, with D possibly matching TRBD1 (5 bases). Looked up from germline, CDR1 is MRHNA and CDR2 is SNTAGT. V lost 7 bases, J lost 3 bases, and 19 bases lay in between. This CDR3 contains 16 residues. Here the CDR3 DNA reads TGTGCCAGCATACAGGACCCCCATTTCGGCTACAATGAGCAGTTCTTC. Encoded protein: CASIQDPHFGYNEQFF.

The table lists this clone with a count of one. The J gene is TRBJ2-1, the V gene TRBV9; 8 bases fit TRBD2. V lost 2 bases to trimming and J lost 1 base; unmatched junction nucleotides: 5. The CDR3 loop spans 16 amino acids. Germline V CDR1 and CDR2: SGDLS, YYNGEE. CDR3 amino acids: CASSVLLAVSYNEQFF. The CDR3 bases are TGTGCCAGCAGCGTCCTACTAGCGGTATCCTACAATGAGCAGTTCTTC.

The chain is built from TRBV4-1 and TRBJ2-1, with 9 positions matching TRBD2. Trimming took 4 bases from V and 7 from J; bases not matched to a gene: 8. Germline V gene lookup returns CDR1 MGHRA and CDR2 YSYEKL. The CDR3 consists of 15 residues. The CDR3 DNA reads TGCGCCAGCAGCCTTATAGCGGGAGATGATAATGAGCAGTTCTTC. Its protein is CASSLIAGDDNEQFF.

CDR3 loop: CASSPRTGGNYGYTF. The CDR3 DNA reads TGTGCCAGCTCACCGAGGACAGGGGGTAACTATGGCTACACCTTC. J is TRBJ1-2 and V is TRBV18; 10 bases line up with TRBD1. This CDR3 region has 15 residues. Germline V lookup: CDR1 KGHSH, CDR2 LQKENI. The trim removed 3 bases at V and 1 base at J, leaving 2 bases unmatched.

This rearrangement joins TRBV12-5 to TRBJ2-1; the D gene is possibly TRBD2 (6 bases). The CDR3 is 14 amino acids. The V gene's germline CDR1 is LGHNT and CDR2 FRNRAP. Trimming stripped 6 bases from V and 1 base from J, with 10 bases between. For the CDR3, the DNA is TGTGCTAGTGGGCGGGCGGGATCCTACAATGAGCAGTTCTTC. Translating it yields CASGRAGSYNEQFF.

The CDR3 protein is CASSLDHSGRQGEQFF. The CDR3 DNA reads TGTGCCAGCAGCTTAGATCATAGCGGGAGGCAGGGTGAGCAGTTCTTC. This chain connects TRBV11-3 to TRBJ2-1; 10 positions agree with TRBD2. The CDR3 length is 16 residues. The germline CDR1 and CDR2 sequences are SGHNT and YENEEA. J gave up 9 bases and V 0 bases, and 8 bases lay outside the gene matches.

This chain uses TRBV4-1 with TRBJ2-2; D is perhaps TRBD2 (5 bases). CDR1 is MGHRA, CDR2 YSYEKL, per germline. The germline V and J ends were trimmed by 0 bases and 8 bases, with 13 bases remaining between them. The CDR3 is made up of 15 amino acids. The CDR3 DNA sequence: TGCGCCAGCAGCCAAGAGAAGACTAATTCGGGGGAGCTGTTTTTT. This encodes CASSQEKTNSGELFF.